Below, 17 T cell receptor beta chains from the same sample are listed, as sequenced in a study of T cell repertoires in Merkel cell carcinoma. Clones were read by immunoSEQ multiplex PCR, and TCRdb kept only the in-frame ones, dropping some. The table includes 13,000 to 15,000 clones, around four fifths detected once. The sample consisted of tumor tissue. These receptors all come from an adult with Merkel cell carcinoma.

The chain uses TRBV7-9 and TRBJ1-1, with 9 bases matching TRBD1. Per the germline V gene, CDR1 is SEHNR and CDR2 is FQNEAQ (reference sequence). This CDR3 has 14 residues. V was clipped by 5 bases and J by 1 base; unmatched bases: 2. CDR3 in DNA: TGTGCCAGCAGCCAGGGACAGGGGAACACTGAAGCTTTCTTT. Residues: CASSQGQGNTEAFF.

The chain employs TRBV11-3 and TRBJ1-1; no clear D gene. CDR1 and CDR2 from the germline V gene are SGHNT and YENEEA. Trimming stripped 5 bases from V and 3 bases from J, with 10 bases between. The CDR3 consists of 13 residues. The CDR3 region is CASSPDSDTEAFF. CDR3 sequence (DNA): TGTGCCAGCAGCCCCGACTCGGACACTGAAGCTTTCTTT.

The chain recombines TRBV4-3 with TRBJ2-2; 10 nucleotides agree with TRBD1. V trimming: 0 bases; J trimming: 7 bases; junction bases outside the gene matches: 5. CDR1 is LGHNA, CDR2 YSLEER, per germline. The CDR3 has 16 amino acids. The CDR3 protein is CASSQDVTGGIGELFF. CDR3 in DNA: TGCGCCAGCAGCCAAGATGTGACAGGGGGCATCGGGGAGCTGTTTTTT.

The chain is built from TRBV12-3 or TRBV12-4 and TRBJ2-3, with 9 positions matching TRBD1. This CDR3 is built from 13 residues. V was pared by 4 bases and J by 8 bases, with 4 bases of the junction left unmatched. The CDR3 DNA is TGTGCCAGCAGTTCGACAGGGGGGTCTACGCAGTATTTT. Amino acids: CASSSTGGSTQYF.

V usage is TRBV9 and J usage is TRBJ2-1, with TRBD1 identical over 8 bases. V trimming: 0 bases; J trimming: 7 bases; junction bases outside the gene matches: 6. Looked up from germline, CDR1 is SGDLS and CDR2 is YYNGEE. This CDR3 contains 15 residues. DNA of the CDR3: TGTGCCAGCAGCGTAGCCGGACAGGGATGGAATGAGCAGTTCTTC. It specifies CASSVAGQGWNEQFF.

This rearrangement joins TRBV6-2 or TRBV6-3 to TRBJ2-2, with 8 nucleotides matching TRBD2. This CDR3 is built from 20 residues. Germline CDR1 MNHEY, CDR2 SVGEGT. The V and J ends lost 2 bases and 8 bases, in that order; junction bases with no gene match: 22. CDR3 region: CASSYGPSGSRVALSGELFF. The CDR3 DNA sequence: TGTGCCAGCAGTTACGGGCCGAGCGGGAGTCGGGTGGCCTTATCAGGGGAGCTGTTTTTT.

The chain couples TRBV5-1 to TRBJ1-2; 7 positions agree with TRBD1. Germline V gives CDR1 SGHRS, CDR2 YFSETQ. CDR3 length: 15 amino acids. V shed 0 bases, J shed 0 bases, and the junction held 2 bases outside the gene matches. The CDR3 reads CASSLGQGTNYGYTF. DNA of the CDR3: TGCGCCAGCAGCTTGGGACAGGGAACTAACTATGGCTACACCTTC.

The table lists this clone with a few counts. Here the CDR3 reads CASSAVSDGNTIYF. The CDR3 DNA is TGTGCCAGCAGCGCCGTATCGGATGGAAACACCATATATTTT. The V call is TRBV9, the J call TRBJ1-3; no clear D gene. Per germline, CDR1 SGDLS and CDR2 YYNGEE. The CDR3 has 14 amino acids. V was shortened by 3 bases and J by 3 bases, with 10 bases between the two germline ends.

The CDR3 protein is CASSSDTDTQYF. The CDR3 bases are TGTGCCAGCAGTTCAGACACAGATACGCAGTATTTT. The chain joins TRBV28 to TRBJ2-3, with D unresolved. The CDR3 has 12 residues. V was shortened by 4 bases and J by 2 bases, with 4 bases between the two germline ends. Germline V lookup: CDR1 MDHEN, CDR2 SYDVKM.

In its sample, this clone was seen a few times. The chain carries TRBV9 and TRBJ2-2; perhaps D is TRBD1 or TRBD2 (5 bases each). Germline assignment: CDR1 SGDLS and CDR2 YYNGEE. This CDR3 region has 16 residues. V lost 1 base, J lost 0 bases, and 10 bases lay in between. DNA for the CDR3: TGTGCCAGCAGCGTAAACCCGGGACCGAACACCGGGGAGCTGTTTTTT. It is translated as CASSVNPGPNTGELFF.

The gene calls are TRBV28 and TRBJ1-6, with 7 bases matching TRBD1. CDR1 is MDHEN, CDR2 SYDVKM, per germline. V dropped 4 bases and J dropped 5; count of bases not matched to a gene: 5. This CDR3 comprises 15 residues. DNA of the CDR3: TGTGCCAGCAGTTCCTGGACAGGAAATAATTCACCCCTCCACTTT. This encodes CASSSWTGNNSPLHF.

The genes are TRBV5-4 and TRBJ1-2; D gene unclear. The CDR3 contains 13 residues. Looked up from germline, CDR1 is SGHNT and CDR2 is YYREEE (reference sequence). With 3 bases removed from V and 0 bases from J, the gap between germline ends came to 6 bases. The CDR3 is CASSWAPNYGYTF. The CDR3 DNA sequence: TGTGCCAGCAGCTGGGCCCCTAACTATGGCTACACCTTC.

The chain joins TRBV19 to TRBJ1-1, with 7 nucleotides matching TRBD1. There are 14 residues in the CDR3. J gave up 1 base and V 4 bases, and 3 bases lay outside the gene matches. Germline CDR1 and CDR2: LNHDA and SQIVND (reference sequence). CDR3 in amino acids: CASSKTGKNTEAFF. In DNA, the CDR3 is TGTGCCAGTAGTAAGACAGGGAAGAACACTGAAGCTTTCTTT.

J is TRBJ2-3 and V is TRBV5-6; tentatively, D is TRBD2 (6 bases). This CDR3 is 13 amino acids long. The germline V gene has CDR1 SGHDT and CDR2 YYEEEE. With 1 base removed from V and 5 bases from J, the gap between germline ends came to 8 bases. Here the CDR3 DNA reads TGTGCCAGCAGCTTGAGGCGGGGAGATACGCAGTATTTT. This gives the protein CASSLRRGDTQYF.

The CDR3 loop is CASSPPGLADNNEQFF. The CDR3, as DNA: TGTGCCAGCTCACCACCGGGACTAGCGGACAACAATGAGCAGTTCTTC. V and J are TRBV18 and TRBJ2-1; TRBD2 aligns across 11 bases. Germline CDR1 KGHSH, CDR2 LQKENI. Trimming cost V 0 bases and J 5 bases; bases outside gene matches: 3. CDR3 length equals 16 residues.

This clone was seen a few times. The rearrangement joins TRBV7-8 to TRBJ1-5, with TRBD1 identical over 9 bases. The CDR3 is made up of 16 amino acids. Trimming at V came to 7 bases and at J to 4 bases, leaving 11 bases not matched to a gene. The germline CDR1 and CDR2 sequences are SGHVS and FQNEAQ. The CDR3 DNA follows: TGTGCCAGCACCTCCGGGACAGGGCTTCGGAATCAGCCCCAGCATTTT. Protein sequence: CASTSGTGLRNQPQHF. The complete variable domain, with remaining parts taken from reference TRBV7-8 and TRBJ1-5, reads GAGVSQSPRYKVAKRGQDVALRCDPISGHVSLFWYQQALGQGPEFLTYFQNEAQLDKSGLPSDRFFAERPEGSVSTLKIQRTQQEDSAVYLCASTSGTGLRNQPQHFGDGTRLSIL.

This sequence joins TRBV20-1 and TRBJ1-2; D is unresolved. This CDR3 region has 12 residues. Trimming cost V 6 bases and J 2 bases, with 10 bases left between them. The V gene's germline CDR1 is DFQATT and CDR2 SNEGSKA (reference sequence). The DNA of the CDR3 is TGCAGTGCCAGTCGACCGAACTATGGCTACACCTTC. It codes for CSASRPNYGYTF.